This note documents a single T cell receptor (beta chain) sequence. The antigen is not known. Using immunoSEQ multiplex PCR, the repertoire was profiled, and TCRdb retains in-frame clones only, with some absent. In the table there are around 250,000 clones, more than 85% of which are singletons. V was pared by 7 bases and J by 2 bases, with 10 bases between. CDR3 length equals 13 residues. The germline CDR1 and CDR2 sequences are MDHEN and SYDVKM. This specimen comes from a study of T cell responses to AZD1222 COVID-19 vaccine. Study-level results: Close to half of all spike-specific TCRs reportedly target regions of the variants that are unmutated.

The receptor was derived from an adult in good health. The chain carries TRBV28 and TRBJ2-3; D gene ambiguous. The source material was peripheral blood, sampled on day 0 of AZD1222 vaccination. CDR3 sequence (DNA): TGTGCCAGCACTAGGAGTTACACAGATACGCAGTATTTT. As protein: CASTRSYTDTQYF.